A single sample is the source of the 16 T cell receptor beta chains below, sequenced in a study of T cell responses to AZD1222 COVID-19 vaccine. Produced via immunoSEQ multiplex PCR; TCRdb's table is partial and in-frame only. The table shows 67,000 or so clones, with about 83% occurring only once. The input for sequencing was peripheral blood, taken on day 0 of AZD1222 vaccination. The source of these receptors is an adult in good health.

The chain combines TRBV27 with TRBJ1-5, with no clear D. The CDR3 contains 13 residues. Per germline, CDR1 MNHEY and CDR2 SMNVEV (reference sequence). V was shortened by 3 bases and J by 1 base, with 4 bases between the two germline ends. The CDR3 sequence is CASSLGSNQPQHF. The CDR3 coding sequence is TGTGCCAGCAGTTTGGGGAGCAATCAGCCCCAGCATTTT.

This clone occurred once. This chain uses TRBV19 with TRBJ2-1, with TRBD2 matching over 11 bases. V was pared by 4 bases and J by 3 bases, with 2 bases of the junction left unmatched. This CDR3 is 15 amino acids long. Per germline, CDR1 LNHDA and CDR2 SQIVND (reference sequence). The CDR3 reads CASSTGLADYNEQFF. The CDR3 coding sequence is TGTGCCAGTAGTACGGGACTAGCGGACTACAATGAGCAGTTCTTC.

The chain combines TRBV29-1 with TRBJ1-2, with D perhaps TRBD1 (5 bases). Germline assignment: CDR1 SQVTM and CDR2 ANQGSEA. Trimming cost V 7 bases and J 3 bases, with 12 bases left between them. The CDR3 runs to 12 residues. CDR3 amino acids: CSDRDVDYGYTF. CDR3 nucleotides: TGCAGCGACCGGGACGTAGACTATGGCTACACCTTC.

In its sample, this clone was seen a few times. The V gene is TRBV5-1, the J gene TRBJ2-7; 9 nucleotides agree with TRBD2. The CDR3 covers 15 residues. The junction had 6 bases not matched to a gene; V was cut back by 0 bases and J by 5 bases. Germline V gene lookup returns CDR1 SGHRS and CDR2 YFSETQ. The CDR3 sequence: CASSLAASGVHEQYF. DNA of the CDR3: TGCGCCAGCAGCTTGGCTGCTAGCGGGGTACACGAGCAGTACTTC.

The DNA of the CDR3 is TGTGCCAGCAGTAGGGGACAGGGTGCGAATCAGCCCCAGCATTTT. Protein: CASSRGQGANQPQHF. The rearrangement uses TRBV6-5 and TRBJ1-5, with TRBD1 matching over 9 bases. Germline lookup yields CDR1 MNHEY and CDR2 SVGAGI. V gave up 5 bases and J gave up 4 bases; unmatched junction bases: 6. This CDR3 region has 15 residues.

This sequence joins TRBV18 and TRBJ1-1, with a possible D match to TRBD1 (6 bases). Germline CDR1 is KGHSH and CDR2 is LQKENI. CDR3 length: 13 residues. Trimming took off 10 bases at V and 0 bases at J, with 12 bases between the two ends. The CDR3 coding sequence is TGTGCCACCTCGGAGGGGGTGAACACTGAAGCTTTCTTT. This translates into CATSEGVNTEAFF. Combining the CDR3 with reference TRBV18 and TRBJ1-1 gives the whole variable domain NAGVMQNPRHLVRRRGQEARLRCSPMKGHSHVYWYRQLPEEGLKFMVYLQKENIIDESGMPKERFSAEFPKEGPSILRIQQVVRGDSAAYFCATSEGVNTEAFFGQGTRLTVV.

The chain uses TRBV18 and TRBJ2-7; D is ambiguous. The CDR3 spans 14 residues. Looked up from germline, CDR1 is KGHSH and CDR2 is LQKENI. V was shortened by 2 bases and J by 4 bases, with 12 bases between the two germline ends. The CDR3 DNA follows: TGTGCCAGCTCACCAGCGGAGTTGGTTTACGAGCAGTACTTC. Encoded protein: CASSPAELVYEQYF.

The chain carries TRBV3-1 (or the pseudogene TRBV3-2) and TRBJ2-7; 8 nucleotides match TRBD1. With 0 bases clipped from V and 4 bases from J, the junction kept 5 bases outside the gene matches. Germline values: CDR1 LGHDT, CDR2 YNNKEL (reference sequence). CDR3 length equals 15 residues. CDR3 coding DNA: TGTGCCAGCAGCCAAGAGTCCAGGGGGCAATACGAGCAGTACTTC. Its translation is CASSQESRGQYEQYF.

This chain uses TRBV7-8 with TRBJ2-1; TRBD2 is a possible D gene (5 bases). Trimming cost V 5 bases and J 9 bases, with 17 bases left between them. From germline, CDR1 is SGHVS and CDR2 FQNEAQ. The CDR3 consists of 14 residues. CDR3 sequence (DNA): TGTGCCAGCAGCCCGGGGAATTCTGTGAGTGAGCAGTTCTTC. It codes for CASSPGNSVSEQFF.

The J gene is TRBJ1-3, the V gene TRBV7-9; tentative D call: TRBD1 (5 bases). V gave up 7 bases and J gave up 6 bases, with 25 bases separating them. In germline, CDR1 is SEHNR, CDR2 FQNEAQ (reference sequence). The CDR3 totals 17 residues. CDR3 bases: TGTGCCAGCAATTACGGGCGGGACCATGGGGGAAAAAACACCATATATTTT. Translation gives CASNYGRDHGGKNTIYF.

The CDR3 DNA reads as TGTGCCAGCAAATGGGGGGTGCGGCATAATCAGCCCCAGCATTTT. Translated: CASKWGVRHNQPQHF. V and J are TRBV2 and TRBJ1-5, with D maybe TRBD1 (5 bases). There are 15 residues in the CDR3. Trimming took off 7 bases at V and 4 bases at J, with 17 bases between the two ends. The germline V gene has CDR1 SNHLY and CDR2 FYNNEI.

The chain carries TRBV5-6 and TRBJ1-2; D gene unclear. CDR3 length: 18 amino acids. Trimming removed 4 bases at V and 1 base at J, with 23 bases between. Germline CDR1 SGHDT, CDR2 YYEEEE. DNA of the CDR3: TGTGCCAGCAGCCCCGATCTTCTAGTCGGGTATAATAACTATGGCTACACCTTC. Translating it yields CASSPDLLVGYNNYGYTF.

This clone was picked up one time. The gene calls are TRBV7-9 and TRBJ1-2; D unresolved. CDR3 length: 13 residues. The V end was cut by 1 base, the J end by 8 bases, with 11 bases between. The germline V gene encodes CDR1 SEHNR and CDR2 FQNEAQ (reference sequence). DNA for the CDR3: TGTGCCAGCAGCTTAGAACAGTTGAGCGGCTACACCTTC. Its protein product is CASSLEQLSGYTF.

This chain links TRBV7-2 with TRBJ2-7; D may be TRBD1 (6 bases). This CDR3 spans 15 amino acids. Germline-derived CDR1 and CDR2 are SGHTA and FQGNSA. Trimming removed 5 bases at V and 4 bases at J, with 18 bases between. CDR3 DNA: TGTGCCAGCAGCCCTACCGGGACATCTATTTACGAGCAGTACTTC. This sequence encodes CASSPTGTSIYEQYF.

The rearrangement joins TRBV21-1 to TRBJ1-5. TRBV21-1 is marked as a pseudogene. This CDR3 is built from 11 residues. The CDR3 DNA follows: TGTGCCAGCAGCTACTGTCAGCCCCAGCATTTT. Residues: CASSYCQPQHF.

The rearrangement links TRBV28 to TRBJ1-6; D remains unclear. This CDR3 has 14 residues. Per the germline V gene, CDR1 is MDHEN and CDR2 is SYDVKM. With 6 bases removed from V and 0 bases from J, the gap between germline ends came to 6 bases. This chain's CDR3 is CASSKSSYNSPLHF. The CDR3 DNA is TGTGCCAGCAGCAAGAGCTCCTATAATTCACCCCTCCACTTT.